This T cell receptor beta chain is drawn from a study of Graves' ophthalmopathy and Graves' hyperthyroidism. Study information: Hyperthyroidism was classified as stable if no ophthalmopathy occurred within 18 months of follow-up. Study observations and caveats: A majority of expanded thyroid clonotypes exceeding 0.001 frequency were likewise present in blood.

RNA transcripts were the source from which TCR beta CDR3 regions were amplified. RT-PCR in the first round used HTBI primers; a second-round multiplex PCR followed. TCRdb passed the multiplex PCR reads through MiXCR, listing each CDR3 protein once. The sample contains around 1,000,000 distinct CDR3 sequences, about 36% of which appear only once. V lost 2 bases and J lost 7, with 11 bases in between. The length of the CDR3 is 13 residues. Germline V lookup: CDR1 MNHNY, CDR2 SVGAGI (reference sequence). Diagnosis was based on clinical symptoms, serum thyroxine, TRAb, thyroid ultrasound and orbital computed tomography. About this clonotype itself: What it recognizes is unknown.

V and J are TRBV6-6 and TRBJ1-1; D uncertain. The sequence was collected from an adult man with Graves' hyperthyroidism. Sequenced input: peripheral blood or thyroid tissue (not recorded which). The CDR3 DNA sequence: TGTGCCAGCAGTTACACCGGAAACCTTGAAGCTTTCTTT. Translating gives CASSYTGNLEAFF.